Listed below are T cell receptor beta chains from one sample, sequenced in a study of blood T cell repertoires in COVID-19. Sequencing used immunoSEQ multiplex PCR; TCRdb keeps in-frame clones, though not all of them. The sample carries approximately 300,000 clones, around 87% recorded once. The sequencing sample was made of peripheral blood. The receptors shown here come from a woman in her 50s with active or convalescent COVID-19. CDR3s include the opening cysteine and the closing phenylalanine or tryptophan. D genes are given only for firm matches. Size values are once, few and many counts, or a class for expanded clones, and some rows have none.

D	size	length	J	V	CDR3	DNA
.	.	18	TRBJ2-1	TRBV4-3	CASSQDSAAVSSYNEQFF	TGCGCCAGCAGCCAAGATTCAGCGGCGGTCTCCTCCTACAATGAGCAGTTCTTC
TRBD1	.	13	TRBJ1-5	TRBV12-3/TRBV12-4	CASGGGAYQPQHF	TGTGCCAGCGGAGGGGGCGCGTATCAGCCCCAGCATTTT
.	.	15	TRBJ1-3	TRBV3-1/TRBV3-2	CASSQSQFSGNTIYF	TGTGCCAGCAGCCAAAGTCAGTTCTCTGGAAACACCATATATTTT
.	.	15	TRBJ2-1	TRBV7-2	CASSLGGTEVNEQFF	TGTGCCAGCAGCCTCGGCGGGACCGAGGTCAATGAGCAGTTCTTC
.	few	12	TRBJ1-5	TRBV27	CASTTGNQPQHF	TGTGCCAGCACGACCGGGAATCAGCCCCAGCATTTT
.	.	14	TRBJ1-4	TRBV9	CASSYGGTNEKLFF	TGTGCCAGCAGCTACGGGGGTACTAATGAAAAACTGTTTTTT
.	.	13	TRBJ2-2	TRBV7-2	CASSSRYTGELFF	TGTGCCAGCAGCTCTAGATACACCGGGGAGCTGTTTTTT
.	.	18	TRBJ2-3	TRBV6-1	CASSESRGLVVFSDTQYF	TGTGCCAGCAGTGAATCCCGAGGTTTGGTGGTTTTTTCAGATACGCAGTATTTT
.	.	14	TRBJ2-7	TRBV7-9	CASSDSPVVYEQYF	TGTGCCAGCAGCGATAGTCCCGTTGTATACGAGCAGTACTTC
TRBD1	.	16	TRBJ2-3	TRBV13	CASSSGQGLYTDTQYF	TGTGCCAGCAGCTCCGGACAGGGGCTTTACACAGATACGCAGTATTTT
TRBD1	.	15	TRBJ1-2	TRBV28	CASSLVGQGNYGYTF	TGTGCCAGCAGTCTTGTGGGACAGGGTAACTATGGCTACACCTTC
TRBD2	.	15	TRBJ2-3	TRBV13	CASSLAGEGTDTQYF	TGTGCCAGCAGCCTAGCGGGAGAAGGCACAGATACGCAGTATTTT
.	.	15	TRBJ1-2	TRBV4-1	CASSQGRQLSYGYTF	TGCGCCAGCAGCCAAGGTCGACAGCTTAGCTATGGCTACACCTTC
.	.	13	TRBJ1-5	TRBV6-6	CASSSGWSQPQHF	TGTGCCAGCAGTTCAGGGTGGAGTCAGCCCCAGCATTTT
.	.	13	TRBJ2-5	TRBV7-9	CASSLAGAETQYF	TGTGCCAGCAGCTTAGCTGGGGCTGAGACCCAGTACTTC
TRBD2	.	16	TRBJ2-2	TRBV29-1	CSVEDRASGSTGELFF	TGCAGCGTTGAAGATCGGGCTAGCGGGAGCACCGGGGAGCTGTTTTTT
.	.	12	TRBJ1-1	TRBV10-3	CAIGRGAAEAFF	TGTGCCATCGGTCGGGGGGCGGCTGAAGCTTTCTTT
.	once	15	TRBJ2-2	TRBV12-5	CASGLGGRYTGELFF	TGTGCTAGTGGTTTGGGAGGGAGGTACACCGGGGAGCTGTTTTTT
.	.	14	TRBJ2-3	TRBV5-4	CASSLWGRTDTQYF	TGTGCCAGCAGCTTGTGGGGGCGGACAGATACGCAGTATTTT
.	.	14	TRBJ2-5	TRBV24-1	CATSQRGSSGTQYF	TGTGCCACCAGCCAAAGGGGGTCCTCGGGGACCCAGTACTTC
.	.	11	TRBJ2-1	TRBV7-9	CASSSQVEGFF	TGTGCCAGCAGCTCACAGGTCGAAGGGTTCTTC
.	.	12	TRBJ1-1	TRBV30	CAWSPGETEAFF	TGTGCCTGGAGTCCGGGTGAGACTGAAGCTTTCTTT
TRBD1	.	15	TRBJ1-2	TRBV25-1	CASSKGGTLRYGYTF	TGTGCCAGCAGTAAAGGGGGCACCCTTCGGTATGGCTACACCTTC
.	.	12	TRBJ1-6	TRBV28	CATGRGNSPLHF	TGTGCCACCGGACGGGGGAATTCACCCCTCCACTTT
.	.	18	TRBJ2-6	TRBV18	CASSRSGDSVSGANVLTF	TGTGCCAGCTCACGTTCAGGTGATTCTGTCTCTGGGGCCAACGTCCTGACTTTC
.	.	13	TRBJ2-3	TRBV30	CAWSVGDSNAQYF	TGTGCCTGGAGTGTAGGGGATAGTAACGCGCAGTATTTT
TRBD1	.	11	TRBJ1-2	TRBV29-1	CSFFRDSDYTF	TGCAGCTTTTTTCGGGACAGCGACTACACCTTC
TRBD2	once	16	TRBJ2-7	TRBV7-2	CASSPRAGGAPYEQYF	TGTGCCAGCAGCCCACGAGCCGGGGGGGCTCCCTACGAGCAGTACTTC
TRBD1	.	14	TRBJ2-7	TRBV4-2	CASSQGDSTYEQYF	TGTGCCAGCAGCCAAGGGGACAGTACCTACGAGCAGTACTTC
.	.	15	TRBJ1-3	TRBV19	CASSIPGTAGNTIYF	TGTGCCAGTAGTATACCCGGGACTGCTGGAAACACCATATATTTT
.	.	11	TRBJ2-5	TRBV20-1	CSAKLIETQYF	TGCAGTGCTAAACTTATTGAGACCCAGTACTTC
TRBD1	.	15	TRBJ2-5	TRBV3-1/TRBV3-2	CASSQGGTGLETQYF	TGTGCCAGCAGCCAAGGGGGGACAGGGCTCGAGACCCAGTACTTC
.	.	13	TRBJ1-1	TRBV6-2/TRBV6-3	CASSYARVPEAFF	TGTGCCAGCAGTTACGCCCGGGTCCCTGAAGCTTTCTTT
.	.	14	TRBJ2-3	TRBV19	CASSRGKYTDTQYF	TGTGCCAGTTCCAGGGGCAAGTACACAGATACGCAGTATTTT
.	.	13	TRBJ2-6	TRBV30	CAWTSSGANVLTF	TGTGCCTGGACCAGCTCTGGGGCCAACGTCCTGACTTTC
TRBD1	.	14	TRBJ1-1	TRBV10-3	CAISGTGENTEAFF	TGTGCCATCAGTGGGACAGGGGAGAACACTGAAGCTTTCTTT
.	.	14	TRBJ1-5	TRBV20-1	CSASQTGKWQPQHF	TGCAGTGCTAGTCAAACAGGGAAGTGGCAGCCCCAGCATTTT
.	.	16	TRBJ1-4	TRBV6-6	CASSYRYPEGEEKLFF	TGTGCCAGCAGTTACAGGTACCCCGAGGGAGAGGAAAAACTGTTTTTT
TRBD2	once	15	TRBJ2-7	TRBV11-1	CASSLGQAGAYEQYF	TGTGCCAGCAGCTTAGGGCAAGCGGGGGCCTACGAGCAGTACTTC
.	.	14	TRBJ1-2	TRBV28	CASSFFGRGYGYTF	TGTGCCAGCAGTTTTTTCGGCAGGGGCTATGGCTACACCTTC